What follows describes a single TCR beta chain. The sample holds many counts of this clonotype. Its cognate antigen has yet to be identified. Nothing much larger sits one base from this clone, and base qualities are not available. Library creation used 5' RACE. Sequencer: Illumina HiSeq 2500. A second about 7 to 12 cycle PCR used a sample-barcoded 5' primer and a J-beta primer mix. A unique molecular identifier was introduced onto each TCR beta cDNA molecule by a template-switch 5' adaptor carrying 12 random nucleotides. At least 2.5 million CDR3-containing paired-end reads were obtained from each sample. All of the RNA was converted into first-strand cDNA using the Mint cDNA synthesis kit, with a TRBC-specific oligonucleotide serving as the primer. Following uracil-DNA glycosylase treatment, all cDNA underwent a first 18-cycle PCR with the universal primers M1SS and BC2_uni_R. In the original analysis: For normalization, 1 million high-quality reads were randomly selected from each sample, with every read carrying a distinct molecular identifier. Reads with shared molecular identifiers were discarded instead of being binned into consensus sequences. MiTCR, set to a Q25 quality threshold and the strictest error-elimination algorithm, was used for CDR3 identification, clonotype clustering and error correction. Lower-bound total TCR beta diversity was estimated with a nonparametric unseen species model using Euler transformation. In-frame beta chains were kept once TCRdb had trimmed the public reads at Q25 with fastp and called clones with MiXCR. Rows with one shared CDR3 protein collapse into an entry with the most common genes and DNA. Clone size and V and J calls follow TCRdb, not the original study. The sample contains hundreds of thousands of distinct CDR3 sequences, 40% to 50% of them found a single time. The ten largest clones capture approximately 19% of the sample.

The data are from a study of blood T cells in healthy people across ages (dated by TCRdb to between 2014 and 2017). Broadly, across the study: In model experiments, roughly one uniquely barcoded TCR beta cDNA molecule per two T cells was captured by template switching. The donors were split into four age groups: young (average about 15 years), middle-aged (about 40), aged (approximately 60) and long-lived (approximately 89). To avoid experimental bias, donors of different ages were distributed randomly across sequencing lanes. For two donors (one aged 18 to 29 and one aged 80 or older), the study analyzed two additional independent replicas of 1 million unique cDNA reads from the same blood draw. Age-related changes in TCR beta repertoire diversity were measured in the study by deep sequencing normalized with unique cDNA molecular identifiers.

CDR1 and CDR2 were assigned from the germline V gene (reference sequence) as DFQATT and SNEGSKA. At the junction V is shortened by 3 bases and J by 4 bases; bases outside the gene matches: 5. The CDR3, from cysteine to phenylalanine, totals 14 residues. The CDR3 DNA has 42 bases and is translated from base 1. What the authors observed across the whole study: Compared with the aged group, the long-lived group had more naive CD4+ T cells, fewer expanded clones and increased TCR diversity, a pattern suggesting age selection. Because the CMV infection status of the donors was unknown, age-related changes in expanded clonotypes may potentially have been confounded. Estimates of total diversity from one million sequenced T cells were regarded as lower bounds and underestimates. A strong correlation was found between observed TCR beta diversity and the percentage of naive T cells measured by flow cytometry. Since profiling was done on bulk unsorted PBMCs, naive and antigen-experienced compartments could not be conclusively compared. As age increased, observed TCR beta diversity per million T cells dropped in a roughly linear way, and a significant reduction was already evident by age 40.

The approximately 41 donors, aged 6 to 90 years, were systemically healthy Caucasian individuals from Russia. Each donor gave approximately 10 milliliters of peripheral blood, collected into EDTA-treated Vacutainer tubes. Ficoll-Paque density-gradient centrifugation was used to isolate PBMCs, with at least 6 million per sample. Trizol reagent was used to extract total RNA from PBMCs, with at least 6 micrograms per sample. For every donor, flow cytometry on a PBMC aliquot measured the percentage of naive CD45RAhigh/CD27high T cells. This clonotype was sampled from a man aged 55 to 70 in good health. The sequencing input was blood. The sequence links TRBV20-1 to TRBJ2-3; 9 central nucleotides agree with TRBD2. The CDR3 protein sequence reads: CSASAGGRSDTQYF. DNA sequence: TGCAGTGCTAGCGCGGGGGGGCGATCAGATACGCAGTATTTT.